Sequencing of this T cell receptor beta chain was carried out in a study of Graves' ophthalmopathy and Graves' hyperthyroidism. This clonotype was seen ten or more times. If patients had other autoimmune diseases, uncontrolled infections, pregnancy or lactation, they were excluded. The sequenced template was RNA, covering the TCR beta CDR3 region. HTBI-primed RT-PCR formed the first round, and a multiplex PCR formed the second. A single record per CDR3 protein comes from TCRdb applying MiXCR to the multiplex PCR reads. The sample has 620,000 or so distinct CDR3 sequences, roughly 20% seen once. V lost 2 bases, J lost 0 bases, and 4 bases stayed unmatched. CDR1 and CDR2 (germline): MNHEY, SVGEGT. This CDR3 is built from 17 residues.

The V call is TRBV6-2 or TRBV6-3, the J call TRBJ2-4; 10 positions agree with TRBD2. Sequenced input: peripheral blood. The receptor's source is a woman under 30 with stable Graves' hyperthyroidism. Some clones in this sample may be carry-over from other donors' samples. CDR3 DNA sequence: TGTGCCAGCAGTTACCTTAGCGGGGGGAGAGCCAAAAACATTCAGTACTTC. Translation: CASSYLSGGRAKNIQYF.